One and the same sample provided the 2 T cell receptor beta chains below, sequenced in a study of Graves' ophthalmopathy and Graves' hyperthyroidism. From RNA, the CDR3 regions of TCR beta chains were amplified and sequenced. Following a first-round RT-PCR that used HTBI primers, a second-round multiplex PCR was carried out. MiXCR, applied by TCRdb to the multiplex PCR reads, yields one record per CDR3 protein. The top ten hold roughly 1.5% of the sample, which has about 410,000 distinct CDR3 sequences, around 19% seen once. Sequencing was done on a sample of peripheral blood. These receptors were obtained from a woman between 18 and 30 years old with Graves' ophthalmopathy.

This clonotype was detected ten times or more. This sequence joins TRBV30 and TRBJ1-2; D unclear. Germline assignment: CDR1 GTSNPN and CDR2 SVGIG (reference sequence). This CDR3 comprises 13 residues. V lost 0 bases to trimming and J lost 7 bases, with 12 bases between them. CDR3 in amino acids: CAWSVGNVGGYTF. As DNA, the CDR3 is TGTGCCTGGAGTGTAGGGAATGTAGGTGGCTACACCTTC.

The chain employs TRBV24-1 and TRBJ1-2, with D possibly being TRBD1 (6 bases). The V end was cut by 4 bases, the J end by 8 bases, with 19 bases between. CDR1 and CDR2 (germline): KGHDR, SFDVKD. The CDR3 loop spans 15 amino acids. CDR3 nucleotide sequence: TGTGCCACCAGTGAAGGGGGACTGGGTGATATGGGCTACACCTTC. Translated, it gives CATSEGGLGDMGYTF.